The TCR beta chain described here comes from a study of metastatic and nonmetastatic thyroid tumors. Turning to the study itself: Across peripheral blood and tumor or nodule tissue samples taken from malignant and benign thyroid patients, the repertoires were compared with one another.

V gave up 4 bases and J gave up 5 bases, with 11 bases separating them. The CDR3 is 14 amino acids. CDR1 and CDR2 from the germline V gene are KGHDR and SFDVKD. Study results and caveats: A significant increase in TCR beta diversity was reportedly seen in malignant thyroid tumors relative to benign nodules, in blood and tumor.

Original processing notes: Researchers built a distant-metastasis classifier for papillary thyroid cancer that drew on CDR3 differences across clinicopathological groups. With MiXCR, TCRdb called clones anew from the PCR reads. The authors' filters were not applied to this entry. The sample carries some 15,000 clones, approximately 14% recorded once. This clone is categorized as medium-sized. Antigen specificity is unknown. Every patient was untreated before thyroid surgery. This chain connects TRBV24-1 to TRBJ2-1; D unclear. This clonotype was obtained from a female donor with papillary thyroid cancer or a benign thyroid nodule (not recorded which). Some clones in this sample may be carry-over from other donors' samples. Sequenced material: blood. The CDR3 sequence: CATSEPGRDNEQFF. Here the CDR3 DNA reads TGTGCCACCAGTGAACCTGGACGAGACAATGAGCAGTTCTTC.